This T cell receptor (beta chain) was identified in a study of molecular identifiers for immune sequencing clone quantification. TCRdb fed the PCR reads into MiXCR, producing one record per CDR3 protein. The data show about 100,000 distinct CDR3 sequences, with roughly 38% seen just once and approximately 3.8% held by the top ten. As regards this clonotype: Its antigen is unknown.

Findings of the study overall: Identical barcode-sharing TCR molecules could lead to underestimated sizes for highly expanded clones.

Naive CD8 T cells were sorted as CD8+CD4-CCR7+CD45RA+. Germline CDR1 is SGHRS and CDR2 is YFSETQ. The CDR3 extends over 15 amino acids. With V trimmed by 2 bases and J by 4 bases, 5 bases remained unmatched. V is TRBV5-1 and J is TRBJ2-3; 9 bases agree with TRBD2. This clonotype was sampled from a human donor in good health. Some libraries in this study had Jurkat cell RNA spiked in. Sequencing was performed on naive CD8+ T cells from blood, with Jurkat cell RNA spiked in. Sample subset: FACS-sorted CD8+CD4-CCR7+CD45RA+ naive T cells. The CDR3 nucleotides are TGCGCCAGCAGCTTTATTAGCGGGGGTCCAGATACGCAGTATTTT. It translates to CASSFISGGPDTQYF.